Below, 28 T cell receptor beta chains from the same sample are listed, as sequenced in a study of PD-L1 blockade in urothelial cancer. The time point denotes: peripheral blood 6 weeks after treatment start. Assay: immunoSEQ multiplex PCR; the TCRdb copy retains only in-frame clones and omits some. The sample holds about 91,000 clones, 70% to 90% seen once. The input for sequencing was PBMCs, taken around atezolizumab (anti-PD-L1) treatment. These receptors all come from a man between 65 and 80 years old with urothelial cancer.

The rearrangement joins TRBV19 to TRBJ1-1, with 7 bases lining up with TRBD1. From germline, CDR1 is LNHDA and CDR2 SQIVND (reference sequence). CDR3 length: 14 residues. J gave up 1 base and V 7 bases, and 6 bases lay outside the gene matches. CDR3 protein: CASIEGTANTEAFF. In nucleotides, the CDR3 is TGTGCCAGTATTGAGGGGACAGCGAACACTGAAGCTTTCTTT.

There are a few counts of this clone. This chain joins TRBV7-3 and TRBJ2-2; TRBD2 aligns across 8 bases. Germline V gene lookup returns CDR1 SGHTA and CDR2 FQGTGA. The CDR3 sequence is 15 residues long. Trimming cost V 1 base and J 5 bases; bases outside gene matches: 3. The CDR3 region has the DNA TGTGCCAGCAGCTTAAACGGGGGGGCGACCGGGGAGCTGTTTTTT. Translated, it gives CASSLNGGATGELFF.

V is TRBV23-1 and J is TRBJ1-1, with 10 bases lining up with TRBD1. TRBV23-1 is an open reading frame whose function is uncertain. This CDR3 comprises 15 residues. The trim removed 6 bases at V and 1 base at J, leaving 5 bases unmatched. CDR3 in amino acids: CASRRQGAQNTEAFF. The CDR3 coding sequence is TGCGCCAGCAGGCGACAGGGGGCGCAGAACACTGAAGCTTTCTTT.

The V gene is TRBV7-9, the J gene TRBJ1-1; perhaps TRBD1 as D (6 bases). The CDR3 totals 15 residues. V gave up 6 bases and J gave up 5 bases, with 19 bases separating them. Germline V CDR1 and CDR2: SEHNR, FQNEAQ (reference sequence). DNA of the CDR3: TGTGCCAGCAGTGAAGGGACATTATGGATGACTGAAGCTTTCTTT. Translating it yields CASSEGTLWMTEAFF. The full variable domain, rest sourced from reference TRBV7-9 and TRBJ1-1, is DTGVSQNPRHKITKRGQNVTFRCDPISEHNRLYWYRQTLGQGPEFLTYFQNEAQLEKSRLLSDRFSAERPKGSFSTLEIQRTEQGDSAMYLCASSEGTLWMTEAFFGQGTRLTVV.

DNA of the CDR3: TGTGCCAGCAGCGCCCGACTGTCGGCCTCCTACAATGAGCAGTTCTTC. Translation gives CASSARLSASYNEQFF. The chain links TRBV7-6 to TRBJ2-1; D not certain. Germline V gene sequence: CDR1 SGHVS, CDR2 FNYEAQ. This CDR3 region has 16 residues. The V end was cut by 5 bases, the J end by 0 bases, with 14 bases between.

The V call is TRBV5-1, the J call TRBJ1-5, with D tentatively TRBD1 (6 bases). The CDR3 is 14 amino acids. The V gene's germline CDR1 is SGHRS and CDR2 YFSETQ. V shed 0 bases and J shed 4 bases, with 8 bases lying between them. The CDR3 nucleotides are TGCGCCAGCAGCTTGGGACAGGCAAATCAGCCCCAGCATTTT. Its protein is CASSLGQANQPQHF.

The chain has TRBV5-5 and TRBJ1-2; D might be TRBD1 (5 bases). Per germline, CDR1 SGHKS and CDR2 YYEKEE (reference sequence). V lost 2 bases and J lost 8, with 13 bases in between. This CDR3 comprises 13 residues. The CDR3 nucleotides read TGTGCCAGCAGCTTAGGAGGGGTAGGAGGCTACACCTTC. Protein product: CASSLGGVGGYTF.

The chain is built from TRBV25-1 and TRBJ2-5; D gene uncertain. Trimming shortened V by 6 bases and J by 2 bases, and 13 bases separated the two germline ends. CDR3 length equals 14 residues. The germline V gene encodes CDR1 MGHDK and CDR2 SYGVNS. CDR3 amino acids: CASSRTVGQETQYF. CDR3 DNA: TGTGCCAGCAGCCGAACAGTGGGTCAAGAGACCCAGTACTTC. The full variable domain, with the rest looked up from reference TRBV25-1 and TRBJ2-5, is EADIYQTPRYLVIGTGKKITLECSQTMGHDKMYWYQQDPGMELHLIHYSYGVNSTEKGDLSSESTVSRIRTEHFPLTLESARPSHTSQYLCASSRTVGQETQYFGPGTRLLVL.

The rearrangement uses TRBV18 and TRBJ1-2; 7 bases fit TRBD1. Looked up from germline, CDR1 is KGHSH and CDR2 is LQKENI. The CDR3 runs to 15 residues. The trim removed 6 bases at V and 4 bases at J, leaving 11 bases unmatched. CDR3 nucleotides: TGTGCCAGCTCGCATACAGGGGACCGACTCTATGGCTACACCTTC. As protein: CASSHTGDRLYGYTF.

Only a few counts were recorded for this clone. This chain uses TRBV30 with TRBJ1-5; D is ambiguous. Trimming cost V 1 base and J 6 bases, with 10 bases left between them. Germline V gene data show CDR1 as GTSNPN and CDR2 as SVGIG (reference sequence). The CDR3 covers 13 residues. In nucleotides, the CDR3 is TGTGCCTGGAGTGGGGAGGGCAGTCAGCCCCAGCATTTT. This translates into CAWSGEGSQPQHF.

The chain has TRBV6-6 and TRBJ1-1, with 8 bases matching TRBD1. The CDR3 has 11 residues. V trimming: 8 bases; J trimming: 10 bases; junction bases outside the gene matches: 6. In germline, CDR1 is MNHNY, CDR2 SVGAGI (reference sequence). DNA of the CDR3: TGTGCCAGCGTTGCGGACAGGGTAGCTTTCTTT. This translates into CASVADRVAFF.

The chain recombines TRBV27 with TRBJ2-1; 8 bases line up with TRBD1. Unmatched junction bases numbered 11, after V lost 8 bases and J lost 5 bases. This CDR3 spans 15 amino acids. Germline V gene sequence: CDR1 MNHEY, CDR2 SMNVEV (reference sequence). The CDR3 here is CASGRRTGINNEQFF. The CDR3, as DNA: TGTGCCAGCGGCCGAAGGACAGGGATAAACAATGAGCAGTTCTTC.

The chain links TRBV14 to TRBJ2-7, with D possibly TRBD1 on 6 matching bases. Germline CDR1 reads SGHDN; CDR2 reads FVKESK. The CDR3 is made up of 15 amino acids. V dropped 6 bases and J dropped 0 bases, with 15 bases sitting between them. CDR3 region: CASRPTGVASYEQYF. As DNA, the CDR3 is TGTGCCAGCAGGCCGACAGGAGTAGCCTCCTACGAGCAGTACTTC.

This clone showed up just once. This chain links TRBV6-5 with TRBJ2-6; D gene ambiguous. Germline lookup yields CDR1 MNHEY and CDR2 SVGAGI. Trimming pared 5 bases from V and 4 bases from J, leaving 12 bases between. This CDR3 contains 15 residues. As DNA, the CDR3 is TGTGCCAGCAGTGGCCTGAGCGCCGGGGCCAACGTCCTGACTTTC. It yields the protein CASSGLSAGANVLTF.

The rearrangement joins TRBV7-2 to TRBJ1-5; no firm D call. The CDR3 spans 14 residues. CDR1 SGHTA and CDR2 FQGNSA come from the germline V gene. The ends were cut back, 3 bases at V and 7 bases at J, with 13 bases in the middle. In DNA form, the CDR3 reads TGTGCCAGCAGCTTCGACCGCCTGGGCCAGCCCCAGCATTTT. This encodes CASSFDRLGQPQHF.

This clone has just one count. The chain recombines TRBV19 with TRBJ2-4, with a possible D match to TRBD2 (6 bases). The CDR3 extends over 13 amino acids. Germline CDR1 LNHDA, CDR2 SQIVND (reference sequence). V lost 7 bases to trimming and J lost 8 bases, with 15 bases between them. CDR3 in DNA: TGTGCCAGTAAGGACGGGAGTTTGGACATTCAGTACTTC. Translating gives CASKDGSLDIQYF.

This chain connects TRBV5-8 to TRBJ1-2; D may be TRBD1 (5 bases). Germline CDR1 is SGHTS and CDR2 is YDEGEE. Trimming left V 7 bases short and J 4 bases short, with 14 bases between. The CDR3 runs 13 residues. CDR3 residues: CASSRAGPYGYTF. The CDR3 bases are TGTGCCAGCTCCCGGGCGGGGCCCTATGGCTACACCTTC. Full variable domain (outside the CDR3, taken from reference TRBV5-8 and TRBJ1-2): EAGVTQSPTHLIKTRGQQATLRCSPISGHTSVYWYQQALGLGLQFLLWYDEGEERNRGNFPPRFSGRQFPNYSSELNVNALELEDSALYLCASSRAGPYGYTFGSGTRLTVV.

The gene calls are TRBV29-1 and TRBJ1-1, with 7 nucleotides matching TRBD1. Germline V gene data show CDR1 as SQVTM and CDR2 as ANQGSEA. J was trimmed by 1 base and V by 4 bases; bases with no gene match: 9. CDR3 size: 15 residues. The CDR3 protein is CSVVGTGAENTEAFF. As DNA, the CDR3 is TGCAGCGTTGTGGGAACAGGGGCCGAGAACACTGAAGCTTTCTTT.

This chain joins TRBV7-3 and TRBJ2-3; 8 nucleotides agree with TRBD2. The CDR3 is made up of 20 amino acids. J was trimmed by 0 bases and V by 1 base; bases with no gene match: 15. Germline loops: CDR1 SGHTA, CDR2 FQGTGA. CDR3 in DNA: TGTGCCAGCAGCTTAAAGCCCAGGGGTCTAGCGGGCCCTAGCACAGATACGCAGTATTTT. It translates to CASSLKPRGLAGPSTDTQYF.

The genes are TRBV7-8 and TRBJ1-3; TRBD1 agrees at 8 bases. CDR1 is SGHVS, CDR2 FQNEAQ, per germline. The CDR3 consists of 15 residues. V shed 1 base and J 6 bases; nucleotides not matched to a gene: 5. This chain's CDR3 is CASSLVSDRVNTIYF. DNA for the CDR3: TGTGCCAGCAGCTTAGTTTCGGACAGGGTAAACACCATATATTTT.

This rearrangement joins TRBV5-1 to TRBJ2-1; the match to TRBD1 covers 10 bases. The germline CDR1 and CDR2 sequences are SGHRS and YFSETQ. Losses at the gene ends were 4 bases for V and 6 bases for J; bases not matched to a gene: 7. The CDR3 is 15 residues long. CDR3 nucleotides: TGCGCCAGCAGCCAAACCGGGACAGGGGTCAATGAGCAGTTCTTC. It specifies CASSQTGTGVNEQFF.

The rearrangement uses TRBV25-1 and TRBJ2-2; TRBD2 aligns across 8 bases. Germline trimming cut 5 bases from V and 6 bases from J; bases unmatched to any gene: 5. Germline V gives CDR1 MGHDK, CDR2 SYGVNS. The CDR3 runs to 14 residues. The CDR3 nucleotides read TGTGCCAGCAGTAAACGGGGGGGATCCGGGGAGCTGTTTTTT. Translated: CASSKRGGSGELFF.

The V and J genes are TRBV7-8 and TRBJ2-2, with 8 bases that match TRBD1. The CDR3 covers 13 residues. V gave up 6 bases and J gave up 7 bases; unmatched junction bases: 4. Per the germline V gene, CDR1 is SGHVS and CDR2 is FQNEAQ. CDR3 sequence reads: CASREGQGGELFF. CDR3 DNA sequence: TGTGCCAGCAGGGAAGGACAGGGCGGGGAGCTGTTTTTT.

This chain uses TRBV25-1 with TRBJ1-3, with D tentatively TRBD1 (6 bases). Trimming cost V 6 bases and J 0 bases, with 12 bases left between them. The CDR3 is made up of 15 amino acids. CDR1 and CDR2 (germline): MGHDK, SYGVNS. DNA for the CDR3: TGTGCCAGCAGCAAGCTAGGGGGCTCTGGAAACACCATATATTTT. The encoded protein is CASSKLGGSGNTIYF.

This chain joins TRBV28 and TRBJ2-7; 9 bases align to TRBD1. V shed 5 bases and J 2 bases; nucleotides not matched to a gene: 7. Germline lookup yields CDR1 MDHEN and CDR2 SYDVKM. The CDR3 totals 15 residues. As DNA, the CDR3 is TGTGCCAGCAGTGCATCGGGACAGGGTGCCTACGAGCAGTACTTC. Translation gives CASSASGQGAYEQYF.

Here the CDR3 DNA reads TGTGCCAGCAGCTCAACCCGGACAGGGAATAACTATGGCTACACCTTC. Translating gives CASSSTRTGNNYGYTF. The chain recombines TRBV13 with TRBJ1-2; 8 nucleotides match TRBD1. The V gene end was trimmed by 4 bases and the J gene end by 1 base; junction bases not matched to a gene: 8. Germline values: CDR1 PRHDT, CDR2 FYEKMQ (reference sequence). CDR3 length: 16 residues.

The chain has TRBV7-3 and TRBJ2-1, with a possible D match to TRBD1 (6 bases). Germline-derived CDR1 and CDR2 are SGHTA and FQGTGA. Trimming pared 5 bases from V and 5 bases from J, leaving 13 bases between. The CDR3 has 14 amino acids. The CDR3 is CASSLGDTDNEQFF. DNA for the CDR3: TGTGCCAGCAGCCTAGGGGACACTGACAATGAGCAGTTCTTC. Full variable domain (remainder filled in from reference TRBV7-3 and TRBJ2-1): GAGVSQTPSNKVTEKGKYVELRCDPISGHTALYWYRQSLGQGPEFLIYFQGTGAADDSGLPNDRFFAVRPEGSVSTLKIQRTERGDSAVYLCASSLGDTDNEQFFGPGTRLTVL.

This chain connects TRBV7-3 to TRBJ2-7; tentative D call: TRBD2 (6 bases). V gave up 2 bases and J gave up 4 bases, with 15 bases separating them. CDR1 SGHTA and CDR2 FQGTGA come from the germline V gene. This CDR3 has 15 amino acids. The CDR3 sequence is CASSLSSVGGYEQYF. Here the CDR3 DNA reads TGTGCCAGCAGCTTATCTAGCGTGGGTGGGTACGAGCAGTACTTC.